A single sample gave rise to the 24 T cell receptor beta chains below, sequenced in a study of shared clonotypes between healthy human individuals. This table comes from immunoSEQ multiplex PCR, and its TCRdb copy is limited to in-frame clones, with some not included. The table records roughly 2.5 million clones, more than 90% of them present only once. Sequencing was performed on naive CD4+ T cells sorted from blood. As to subset: CD45RA+ positively selected. These receptors were obtained from a young man in good health.

The genes are TRBV5-1 and TRBJ1-6, with D perhaps matching TRBD1 (5 bases). There are 16 residues in the CDR3. Between the trimmed V and J ends, which lost 0 bases and 8 bases, there was a span of 15 bases. Germline CDR1 and CDR2: SGHRS and YFSETQ. CDR3 protein: CASSLAGTSSYSPLHF. In DNA form, the CDR3 reads TGCGCCAGCAGCTTGGCTGGGACTAGCTCTTATTCACCCCTCCACTTT.

The V gene is TRBV7-2, the J gene TRBJ2-3; D is unresolved. Germline assignment: CDR1 SGHTA and CDR2 FQGNSA. V was clipped by 1 base and J by 8 bases, with 13 bases between them. The CDR3 length is 14 residues. The CDR3 is CASSLDPFASTQYF. CDR3 nucleotide sequence: TGTGCCAGCAGCTTAGACCCTTTTGCAAGTACGCAGTATTTT.

This clone turned up a few times. The chain combines TRBV13 with TRBJ2-1; D is ambiguous. The length of the CDR3 is 12 residues. Germline values: CDR1 PRHDT, CDR2 FYEKMQ (reference sequence). V lost 4 bases and J 12 bases, leaving 13 bases between the germline ends. The chain's CDR3 is CASSSLLFGQFF. In DNA, the CDR3 is TGTGCCAGCAGCTCACTCCTCTTTGGGCAGTTCTTC.

On this clone: At the DNA level, this CDR3 is encoded by other sequences in the same sample as well. The rearrangement uses TRBV6-5 and TRBJ2-6, with D unresolved. Per the germline V gene, CDR1 is MNHEY and CDR2 is SVGAGI. The CDR3 length is 13 residues. The V gene lost 5 bases and the J gene lost 1 base, with 3 bases spanning the gap. The CDR3 loop reads CASSGSGANVLTF. CDR3 DNA sequence: TGTGCCAGCAGTGGTTCTGGGGCCAACGTCCTGACTTTC.

The chain has TRBV6-1 and TRBJ2-5, with D uncertain. V lost 7 bases, J lost 2 bases, and 5 bases lay in between. The CDR3 is 11 amino acids. From germline, CDR1 is MNHNS and CDR2 SASEGT. CDR3 in amino acids: CASNLQETQYF. The DNA for the CDR3 is TGTGCCAGCAACCTACAAGAGACCCAGTACTTC.

V is TRBV7-9 and J is TRBJ2-3, with TRBD2 matching over 10 bases. In germline, CDR1 is SEHNR, CDR2 FQNEAQ (reference sequence). The CDR3 extends over 18 amino acids. V shed 2 bases, J shed 0 bases, and the junction held 8 bases outside the gene matches. The CDR3 bases are TGTGCCAGCAGCTTACCCTGGGTAGCGGGGGGTAGCACAGATACGCAGTATTTT. Its translation is CASSLPWVAGGSTDTQYF. Complete variable domain (other parts from reference TRBV7-9 and TRBJ2-3): DTGVSQNPRHKITKRGQNVTFRCDPISEHNRLYWYRQTLGQGPEFLTYFQNEAQLEKSRLLSDRFSAERPKGSFSTLEIQRTEQGDSAMYLCASSLPWVAGGSTDTQYFGPGTRLTVL.

The J gene is TRBJ2-4, the V gene TRBV6-1; tentative D call: TRBD1 (5 bases). The germline V and J ends were trimmed by 7 bases and 6 bases, with 16 bases remaining between them. Germline CDR1 and CDR2: MNHNS and SASEGT. The CDR3 spans 14 residues. The CDR3 DNA reads as TGTGCCAGCACAGAGGACACGGCGGTAAACATTCAGTACTTC. Encoded protein: CASTEDTAVNIQYF.

This clone was observed a single time. The chain carries TRBV9 and TRBJ1-1; 7 bases align to TRBD1. The ends lost 0 bases at V and 1 base at J; junction bases unmatched: 3. The CDR3 has 15 residues. CDR1 is SGDLS and CDR2 is YYNGEE in the germline V gene. The CDR3 nucleotides are TGTGCCAGCAGCGTAGTGGGGGACAGGAACACTGAAGCTTTCTTT. It yields the protein CASSVVGDRNTEAFF.

The rearrangement joins TRBV4-1 to TRBJ2-5, with D maybe TRBD1 (5 bases). Trimming removed 1 base at V and 2 bases at J, with 8 bases between. CDR1 MGHRA and CDR2 YSYEKL come from the germline V gene. This CDR3 is built from 14 residues. The CDR3 protein is CASSQATAQETQYF. CDR3 sequence (DNA): TGCGCCAGCAGCCAAGCGACAGCTCAAGAGACCCAGTACTTC.

Concerning this clone: This sample also contains other DNA sequences that code for the same CDR3. This chain links TRBV5-1 with TRBJ2-7; D is perhaps TRBD2 (5 bases). Germline V lookup: CDR1 SGHRS, CDR2 YFSETQ. The length of the CDR3 is 15 residues. V lost 0 bases and J 7 bases, leaving 17 bases between the germline ends. The chain's CDR3 is CASSLGAFLSGEQYF. In nucleotides, the CDR3 is TGCGCCAGCAGCTTGGGTGCCTTTCTTTCGGGGGAGCAGTACTTC.

With respect to this clone: Other DNA sequences in the sample encode the same CDR3. CDR3: CASSSDRNTEAFF. In nucleotides, the CDR3 is TGCGCCAGCAGTTCGGACAGGAACACTGAAGCTTTCTTT. The rearrangement joins TRBV10-1 to TRBJ1-1; D might be TRBD1 (6 bases). Germline values: CDR1 WNHNN, CDR2 SYGVQD (reference sequence). Trimming cost V 5 bases and J 1 base, with 8 bases left between them. CDR3 length equals 13 residues.

The rearrangement uses TRBV19 and TRBJ1-2; 7 positions match TRBD1. The germline gives CDR1 LNHDA, CDR2 SQIVND (reference sequence). This CDR3 has 14 residues. The J segment lost 8 bases and the V segment lost 5 bases, leaving 11 bases of the junction unmatched. CDR3 coding DNA: TGTGCCAGTAGTCCCGCCGAGGGGGCTGGAGGCTACACCTTC. Protein product: CASSPAEGAGGYTF.

The rearrangement uses TRBV4-3 and TRBJ2-5, with TRBD1 matching over 9 bases. Per the germline V gene, CDR1 is LGHNA and CDR2 is YSLEER. Unmatched junction bases numbered 7, after V lost 4 bases and J lost 4 bases. This CDR3 has 15 amino acids. In nucleotides, the CDR3 is TGCGCCAGCAGCCGGTCCGGGACAGGGTTAGAGACCCAGTACTTC. It encodes CASSRSGTGLETQYF.

The chain joins TRBV5-4 to TRBJ2-1, with 12 nucleotides matching TRBD2. Germline values: CDR1 SGHNT, CDR2 YYREEE (reference sequence). The CDR3 spans 15 residues. V shed 4 bases, J shed 6 bases, and the junction held 5 bases outside the gene matches. The DNA for the CDR3 is TGTGCCAGCAGCACACTAGCGGGAGGTAGCAATGAGCAGTTCTTC. Amino acid sequence: CASSTLAGGSNEQFF.

The chain uses TRBV9 and TRBJ2-6; 8 nucleotides agree with TRBD1. Germline V lookup: CDR1 SGDLS, CDR2 YYNGEE. The V segment lost 3 bases and the J segment 0 bases; nucleotides outside the gene matches: 5. This CDR3 is 17 amino acids long. For the CDR3, the DNA is TGTGCCAGCAGCGCCCGGGACAGGAGCTCTGGGGCCAACGTCCTGACTTTC. Translating it yields CASSARDRSSGANVLTF.

The chain recombines TRBV4-1 with TRBJ1-4; D gene uncertain. This CDR3 spans 16 amino acids. Germline V CDR1 and CDR2: MGHRA, YSYEKL. Trimming removed 4 bases at V and 5 bases at J, with 17 bases between. CDR3 DNA: TGCGCCAGCAGCCCCCAGGTCTCTCCTTGGAATGAAAAACTGTTTTTT. Translating it yields CASSPQVSPWNEKLFF.

V and J are TRBV6-1 and TRBJ1-1; no definite D call. V was cut by 8 bases and J by 1 base, with 8 bases left in between. The CDR3 extends over 12 amino acids. Germline-derived CDR1 and CDR2 are MNHNS and SASEGT. This CDR3 is CASAYENTEAFF. The CDR3 DNA sequence: TGTGCCAGCGCATACGAGAACACTGAAGCTTTCTTT.

The rearrangement links TRBV19 to TRBJ2-2; D assignment may be TRBD1 or TRBD2 (5 bases each). The germline V gene encodes CDR1 LNHDA and CDR2 SQIVND (reference sequence). This CDR3 contains 15 residues. V lost 8 bases, J lost 1 base, and 14 bases lay in between. The CDR3 nucleotides read TGTGCCAGTGGGACGACAGCCTTGAACACCGGGGAGCTGTTTTTT. Amino acids: CASGTTALNTGELFF.

V and J are TRBV7-9 and TRBJ1-4; D uncertain. V gave up 1 base and J gave up 4 bases, with 4 bases separating them. The V gene's germline CDR1 is SEHNR and CDR2 FQNEAQ (reference sequence). The length of the CDR3 is 13 residues. In DNA, the CDR3 is TGTGCCAGCAGCTTAGACGGTAATGAAAAACTGTTTTTT. It encodes CASSLDGNEKLFF.

Turning to this clone: The sample holds other DNA sequences that translate to the same CDR3. The chain has TRBV18 and TRBJ1-4; D possibly corresponds to TRBD1 (5 bases). V dropped 3 bases and J dropped 3 bases, with 8 bases sitting between them. The CDR3 is made up of 14 amino acids. Germline loops: CDR1 KGHSH, CDR2 LQKENI. CDR3 loop: CASSPDRPNEKLFF. The DNA for the CDR3 is TGTGCCAGCTCACCCGACAGACCTAATGAAAAACTGTTTTTT.

This sequence joins TRBV4-1 and TRBJ2-5; D is ambiguous. CDR3 length equals 13 residues. V lost 5 bases and J lost 5, with 12 bases in between. Germline loops: CDR1 MGHRA, CDR2 YSYEKL. The CDR3 loop reads CASSILGLETQYF. The CDR3 nucleotides are TGCGCCAGCAGCATCCTCGGCCTGGAGACCCAGTACTTC.

The chain uses TRBV5-6 and TRBJ2-7; 10 nucleotides line up with TRBD2. In germline, CDR1 is SGHDT, CDR2 YYEEEE. The CDR3 consists of 15 residues. With 4 bases clipped from V and 2 bases from J, the junction kept 6 bases outside the gene matches. The CDR3 loop reads CASSPLAGSTYEQYF. The CDR3 bases are TGTGCCAGCAGCCCACTAGCGGGGTCTACCTACGAGCAGTACTTC. The full variable domain, its missing parts supplied by reference TRBV5-6 and TRBJ2-7, is DAGVTQSPTHLIKTRGQQVTLRCSPKSGHDTVSWYQQALGQGPQFIFQYYEEEERQRGNFPDRFSGHQFPNYSSELNVNALLLGDSALYLCASSPLAGSTYEQYFGPGTRLTVT.

This sequence joins TRBV29-1 and TRBJ2-7, with D possibly TRBD1 on 6 matching bases. CDR1 and CDR2 (germline): SQVTM, ANQGSEA. Trimming pared 8 bases from V and 6 bases from J, leaving 17 bases between. The CDR3 runs to 12 residues. In DNA, the CDR3 is TGCAGCTACGACCAGGGGCGCGGCGAGCAGTACTTC. Translating gives CSYDQGRGEQYF.

The chain links TRBV30 to TRBJ2-7; TRBD1 matches 7 bases. Germline assignment: CDR1 GTSNPN and CDR2 SVGIG (reference sequence). The CDR3 covers 13 residues. The ends lost 4 bases at V and 0 bases at J; junction bases unmatched: 3. CDR3 loop: CAWTQGVSYEQYF. The CDR3, as DNA: TGTGCCTGGACTCAGGGGGTCTCCTACGAGCAGTACTTC.